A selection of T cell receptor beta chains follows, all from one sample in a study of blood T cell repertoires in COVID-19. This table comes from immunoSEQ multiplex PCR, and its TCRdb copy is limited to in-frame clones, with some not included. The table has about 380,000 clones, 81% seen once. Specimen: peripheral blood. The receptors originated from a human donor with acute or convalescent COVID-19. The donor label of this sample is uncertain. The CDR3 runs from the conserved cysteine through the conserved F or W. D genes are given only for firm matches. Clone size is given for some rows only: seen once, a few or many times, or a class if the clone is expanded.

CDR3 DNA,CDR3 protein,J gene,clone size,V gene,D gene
TGCGCCAGCAGCGCGACTAGCGGGATGGGAAAGGTGAATGAGCAGTTCTTC,CASSATSGMGKVNEQFF,TRBJ2-1,NA,TRBV5-1,TRBD2
TGTGCCAGCACCAACAGGGGTTCCTACGAGCAGTACTTC,CASTNRGSYEQYF,TRBJ2-7,NA,TRBV28,TRBD1
TGCGCCAGCAGCTTGGCTCGCGGGAGGACAGAATACAACGAGCAGTACTTC,CASSLARGRTEYNEQYF,TRBJ2-7,NA,TRBV5-1,TRBD2
TGTGCCAGCAGCCCTGGACAGATCTATGGCTACACCTTC,CASSPGQIYGYTF,TRBJ1-2,NA,TRBV6-2/TRBV6-3,NA
TGTGCCAGCAGCTTATCGTCCCCAGGAACGCAGTATTTT,CASSLSSPGTQYF,TRBJ2-3,NA,TRBV11-3,NA
TGTGCCAGCAGCCCGTCGCGGGGGCTGGTCACCGGGGAGCTGTTTTTT,CASSPSRGLVTGELFF,TRBJ2-2,NA,TRBV5-4,NA
TGTGCCAGCTCAAACGACTCTAATGAAAAACTGTTTTTT,CASSNDSNEKLFF,TRBJ1-4,NA,TRBV18,NA
TGCGCCAGCAGCCTTTTAACAGGGAACCTCTACGAGCAGTACTTC,CASSLLTGNLYEQYF,TRBJ2-7,NA,TRBV5-1,NA
TGTGCCAGCAGCCGATTGGACGGGGATGGCTACACCTTC,CASSRLDGDGYTF,TRBJ1-2,few,TRBV3-1/TRBV3-2,NA
TGCGCCAGCAGCTTTCGAGAGGGAGGGGGAAACACCATATATTTT,CASSFREGGGNTIYF,TRBJ1-3,NA,TRBV4-1,NA
TGTGCCAGCAGCTCCGAGCGGGGGGGCCGAGATACGCAGTATTTT,CASSSERGGRDTQYF,TRBJ2-3,NA,TRBV7-8,TRBD2
TGTGCCAGTAACTTAGGGAGACAGGCAAGGGACTATGGCTACACCTTC,CASNLGRQARDYGYTF,TRBJ1-2,NA,TRBV19,NA
TGTGCCAGCAGTGAATCCAGCGGACCCTACAATGAGCAGTTCTTC,CASSESSGPYNEQFF,TRBJ2-1,NA,TRBV6-1,NA
TGTGCCAGCAGCGTAAATCAGCCCCAGCATTTT,CASSVNQPQHF,TRBJ1-5,NA,TRBV28,NA
TGCAGATCCAGGGGCAATCAGCCCCAGCATTTT,CRSRGNQPQHF,TRBJ1-5,NA,TRBV29-1,NA
TGTGCCAGCAGTCCTACAGGGGGCCCGTGGGGGCCCCAGCATTTT,CASSPTGGPWGPQHF,TRBJ1-5,NA,TRBV7-9,TRBD1
TGTGCCTGGAGTGAGACAGGGGCCCAAGAGACCCAGTACTTC,CAWSETGAQETQYF,TRBJ2-5,once,TRBV30,TRBD1
TGCGCCAGCAGCACGAGCGTTGGGACAGGGGGAAACACCATATATTTT,CASSTSVGTGGNTIYF,TRBJ1-3,NA,TRBV5-1,TRBD1
TGTGCCACCAGTGAGATAGACAGTCACCTAACTAATGAAAAACTGTTTTTT,CATSEIDSHLTNEKLFF,TRBJ1-4,NA,TRBV24-1,NA
TGTGCCAGCAGCGAATACAGGTCCAATCAGCCCCAGCATTTT,CASSEYRSNQPQHF,TRBJ1-5,NA,TRBV7-2,NA
TGTGCCAGCAGTCGACGGGGACTAGCGGGAGTCAATGAGCAGTTCTTC,CASSRRGLAGVNEQFF,TRBJ2-1,NA,TRBV6-6,TRBD2
TGCAGCGTTGAAGCCCCAGGGTATGGCTACACCTTC,CSVEAPGYGYTF,TRBJ1-2,NA,TRBV29-1,NA
TGCGCCAGCAGCCAAGACCTTCACAGGGAAGCTTTCTTT,CASSQDLHREAFF,TRBJ1-1,NA,TRBV4-1,NA
TGTGCCAGTAGTATAGTCGACAGCTACGAGCAGTACTTC,CASSIVDSYEQYF,TRBJ2-7,NA,TRBV19,NA
TGCGCCAGCAGGGGACAGTCGAGTAGTGAAGCTTTCTTT,CASRGQSSSEAFF,TRBJ1-1,NA,TRBV5-1,TRBD1
TGTGCCAGCAGTCGCGGAGCTAATTCACCCCTCCACTTT,CASSRGANSPLHF,TRBJ1-6,NA,TRBV12-3/TRBV12-4,NA
TGTGCCAGCAGTAAACCGGGACAGGGTTCCTACAATGAGCAGTTCTTC,CASSKPGQGSYNEQFF,TRBJ2-1,NA,TRBV6-2/TRBV6-3,TRBD1
TGCGCCAGCAGCTTGGCGCGGGGGGGCCGCGAGACCCAGTACTTC,CASSLARGGRETQYF,TRBJ2-5,NA,TRBV5-1,TRBD2
TGTGCCAGCAGCAACGCCCAGGAGGGCCCCAATCAGCCCCAGCATTTT,CASSNAQEGPNQPQHF,TRBJ1-5,NA,TRBV7-2,NA
TGTGCCAGCAGACGTCGGACAGGGCAAGAGACCCAGTACTTC,CASRRRTGQETQYF,TRBJ2-5,few,TRBV5-5,TRBD1
TGTGCCAGCAGTTTGAGTATTGGCCGCGGAGACACTGAAGCTTTCTTT,CASSLSIGRGDTEAFF,TRBJ1-1,NA,TRBV28,NA
TGTGCCAGCAGTGAAGGTCCCGCGGGACAGCAAGAGACCCAGTACTTC,CASSEGPAGQQETQYF,TRBJ2-5,NA,TRBV2,NA
TGTGCCAGCTCACCCCCCGAGATACTCTACGAGCAGTACTTC,CASSPPEILYEQYF,TRBJ2-7,NA,TRBV18,NA
TGCAGCGTTGCCTTAAAAGTCGAGGGAGGTGCCCAGTACTTC,CSVALKVEGGAQYF,TRBJ2-7,NA,TRBV29-1,NA
TGTGCCACCCAGGCATCAGGGGGCAATCAGCCCCAGCATTTT,CATQASGGNQPQHF,TRBJ1-5,NA,TRBV24-1,NA
TGCGCCAGCAGCTTGATAACAGGTCGGGAAAAACTGTTTTTT,CASSLITGREKLFF,TRBJ1-4,NA,TRBV5-1,NA
TGTGCCAGCAGTTTAGGGAACCTAGCGGGAGTAGAGACCCAGTACTTC,CASSLGNLAGVETQYF,TRBJ2-5,NA,TRBV27,TRBD2
TGTGCCAGCAGTTACTTCGGGGTGGGAAAGACTGAAGCTTTCTTT,CASSYFGVGKTEAFF,TRBJ1-1,NA,TRBV6-5,NA
TGTGCCTGGAGCCTAGGGGAAGGGGACTATGGCTACACCTTC,CAWSLGEGDYGYTF,TRBJ1-2,NA,TRBV30,NA
TGTGCCAGCAGTCGTCTAGCGGGAGGTCTCGAGCAGTACTTC,CASSRLAGGLEQYF,TRBJ2-7,once,TRBV2,TRBD2
TGTGCCAGCAACGCGGACATCGGAAACACCATATATTTT,CASNADIGNTIYF,TRBJ1-3,few,TRBV12-3/TRBV12-4,NA
TGCAGCGTTGAAGGCGGGGTAGCGGGAGGTGGTTATTACAATGAGCAGTTCTTC,CSVEGGVAGGGYYNEQFF,TRBJ2-1,NA,TRBV29-1,TRBD2
TGTGCCAGCTCACTTGGACAGGCCTCGAACACCGGGGAGCTGTTTTTT,CASSLGQASNTGELFF,TRBJ2-2,NA,TRBV18,TRBD1